One sample yielded the 14 T cell receptor beta chains listed below, sequenced in a study of cytotoxic CD8 clonotypes in ibrutinib-treated CLL (dated by TCRdb to about 2021). The time point label on this specimen signifies: progressive disease on ibrutinib. Libraries were built with the immunoSEQ multiplex PCR assay. In its TCRdb copy, this immuneACCESS table keeps in-frame sequences only and misses some clones. Where compared with another copy, unresolved V genes explain less than half of these, and the others have no known cause. This sample comprises approximately 70,000 clones, approximately 80% of them detected only once. The top ten clones comprise roughly 7.5% of the sample. Here the sequenced sample was PBMCs, taken at disease progression, from a patient treated with ibrutinib. The receptors were sampled from a human donor with chronic lymphocytic leukemia.

The CDR3 here is CASSQDPGTETQYF. The CDR3 DNA follows: TGCGCCAGCAGCCAAGACCCGGGGACGGAGACCCAGTACTTC. The chain uses TRBV4-1 and TRBJ2-5; D could derive from TRBD1 or TRBD2 (5 bases each). The CDR3 covers 14 residues. Trimming cost V 0 bases and J 5 bases, with 10 bases left between them. Germline V gene data show CDR1 as MGHRA and CDR2 as YSYEKL.

The chain employs TRBV15 and TRBJ1-4; no clear D gene. The CDR3 length is 15 residues. Trimming left V 3 bases short and J 3 bases short, with 11 bases between. Germline values: CDR1 LNHNV, CDR2 YYDKDF (reference sequence). The CDR3 bases are TGTGCCACCAGCAGCCGGGCGAGGGCTAATGAAAAACTGTTTTTT. Its protein product is CATSSRARANEKLFF.

The chain combines TRBV15 with TRBJ2-1; TRBD2 aligns across 8 bases. The trim removed 5 bases at V and 8 bases at J, leaving 14 bases unmatched. The CDR3 sequence is 16 residues long. Germline CDR1 LNHNV, CDR2 YYDKDF (reference sequence). CDR3 nucleotide sequence: TGTGCCACCAGCCGGCAGCGGGGACTAGAGTACCATGAGCAGTTCTTC. Translating it yields CATSRQRGLEYHEQFF.

The chain combines TRBV11-3 with TRBJ2-5; no definite D call. V was pared by 1 base and J by 2 bases, with 5 bases between. This CDR3 spans 13 amino acids. Germline lookup yields CDR1 SGHNT and CDR2 YENEEA. This chain's CDR3 is CASSLGRQETQYF. The CDR3, as DNA: TGTGCCAGCAGCTTAGGGCGGCAAGAGACCCAGTACTTC.

This sequence joins TRBV4-2 and TRBJ1-5, with a possible D match to TRBD1 (5 bases). V lost 5 bases and J lost 3, with 14 bases in between. Germline V gives CDR1 LGHNA, CDR2 YNFKEQ. The CDR3 loop spans 15 amino acids. This chain's CDR3 is CASSNFDSFNQPQHF. In nucleotides, the CDR3 is TGTGCCAGCAGCAATTTTGACAGCTTCAATCAGCCCCAGCATTTT.

The chain combines TRBV5-8 with TRBJ2-1, with 9 nucleotides matching TRBD1. CDR3 length: 15 residues. The J segment lost 10 bases and the V segment lost 0 bases, leaving 8 bases of the junction unmatched. In germline, CDR1 is SGHTS, CDR2 YDEGEE. The CDR3 protein is CASSLGGTGSREQFF. In nucleotides, the CDR3 is TGTGCCAGCAGCTTGGGGGGGACAGGGTCACGGGAGCAGTTCTTC.

The rearrangement links TRBV2 to TRBJ2-5; D may correspond to TRBD1 or TRBD2 (6 bases each). The CDR3 contains 14 residues. CDR1 and CDR2 (germline): SNHLY, FYNNEI. Between the trimmed V and J ends, which lost 4 bases and 3 bases, there was a span of 12 bases. The CDR3 spells CASSGGALEETQYF. CDR3 DNA: TGTGCCAGCAGTGGGGGGGCCTTGGAAGAGACCCAGTACTTC.

This clone was seen only a few times. The rearrangement uses TRBV27 and TRBJ2-7; a weak D match, TRBD1 (5 bases). Germline V gene lookup returns CDR1 MNHEY and CDR2 SMNVEV (reference sequence). The germline V and J ends were trimmed by 6 bases and 0 bases, with 12 bases remaining between them. The CDR3 covers 14 residues. CDR3 bases: TGTGCCAGCAGACAGGACACGAGCTCCTACGAGCAGTACTTC. Translated, it gives CASRQDTSSYEQYF.

The chain couples TRBV5-1 to TRBJ2-7; 7 nucleotides line up with TRBD1. V lost 4 bases to trimming and J lost 0 bases; unmatched junction nucleotides: 13. The CDR3 extends over 17 amino acids. CDR1 is SGHRS, CDR2 YFSETQ, per germline. DNA of the CDR3: TGCGCCAGCAGCGAGACAGGGCAGGGGTACCCCTCCTACGAGCAGTACTTC. Translated: CASSETGQGYPSYEQYF.

This chain connects TRBV30 to TRBJ2-2; the match to TRBD1 covers 9 bases. V gave up 2 bases and J gave up 3 bases; unmatched junction bases: 4. This CDR3 contains 15 residues. Germline V CDR1 and CDR2: GTSNPN, SVGIG (reference sequence). The CDR3 bases are TGTGCCTGGAGTACCTACAGGGGGCACACCGGGGAGCTGTTTTTT. This translates into CAWSTYRGHTGELFF. Using reference TRBV30 and TRBJ2-2 for the parts outside the CDR3, the full variable domain is SQTIHQWPATLVQPVGSPLSLECTVEGTSNPNLYWYRQAAGRGLQLLFYSVGIGQISSEVPQNLSASRPQDRQFILSSKKLLLSDSGFYLCAWSTYRGHTGELFFGEGSRLTVL.

V and J are TRBV6-5 and TRBJ1-2; D is possibly TRBD1 (6 bases). This CDR3 is 12 amino acids long. Trimming pared 6 bases from V and 8 bases from J, leaving 13 bases between. Germline V gene data show CDR1 as MNHEY and CDR2 as SVGAGI. The CDR3 nucleotides read TGTGCCAGCAGGAAACAGGGTAGGGGCTACACCTTC. This gives the protein CASRKQGRGYTF.

A remark on this clone: Other DNA sequences in this specimen translate into the identical CDR3. The J gene is TRBJ2-7, the V gene TRBV6-6, with 12 nucleotides matching TRBD2. Trimming removed 2 bases from V and 3 bases from J; junction bases left unmatched: 2. CDR1 is MNHNY and CDR2 is SVGAGI in the germline V gene (reference sequence). The CDR3 is 15 amino acids. Here the CDR3 DNA reads TGTGCCAGCAGTTACCCGACTAGCGGGAGCTACGAGCAGTACTTC. It encodes CASSYPTSGSYEQYF.

CDR3: CAWSVYHYGYTF. The CDR3 nucleotides read TGTGCCTGGAGTGTATATCACTATGGCTACACCTTC. This chain joins TRBV30 and TRBJ1-2, with no clear D. CDR3 length: 12 residues. Germline CDR1 is GTSNPN and CDR2 is SVGIG (reference sequence). V lost 0 bases, J lost 3 bases, and 5 bases lay in between. The full variable domain, with the rest looked up from reference TRBV30 and TRBJ1-2, is SQTIHQWPATLVQPVGSPLSLECTVEGTSNPNLYWYRQAAGRGLQLLFYSVGIGQISSEVPQNLSASRPQDRQFILSSKKLLLSDSGFYLCAWSVYHYGYTFGSGTRLTVV.

The V gene is TRBV19, the J gene TRBJ1-2; 7 bases line up with TRBD1. The CDR3 spans 14 residues. V shed 10 bases and J 4 bases; nucleotides not matched to a gene: 12. The germline gives CDR1 LNHDA, CDR2 SQIVND (reference sequence). The chain's CDR3 is CATRPGQDFYGYTF. CDR3 sequence (DNA): TGTGCCACCCGCCCCGGACAGGACTTCTATGGCTACACCTTC. Full variable domain (remainder filled in from reference TRBV19 and TRBJ1-2): DGGITQSPKYLFRKEGQNVTLSCEQNLNHDAMYWYRQDPGQGLRLIYYSQIVNDFQKGDIAEGYSVSREKKESFPLTVTSAQKNPTAFYLCATRPGQDFYGYTFGSGTRLTVV.